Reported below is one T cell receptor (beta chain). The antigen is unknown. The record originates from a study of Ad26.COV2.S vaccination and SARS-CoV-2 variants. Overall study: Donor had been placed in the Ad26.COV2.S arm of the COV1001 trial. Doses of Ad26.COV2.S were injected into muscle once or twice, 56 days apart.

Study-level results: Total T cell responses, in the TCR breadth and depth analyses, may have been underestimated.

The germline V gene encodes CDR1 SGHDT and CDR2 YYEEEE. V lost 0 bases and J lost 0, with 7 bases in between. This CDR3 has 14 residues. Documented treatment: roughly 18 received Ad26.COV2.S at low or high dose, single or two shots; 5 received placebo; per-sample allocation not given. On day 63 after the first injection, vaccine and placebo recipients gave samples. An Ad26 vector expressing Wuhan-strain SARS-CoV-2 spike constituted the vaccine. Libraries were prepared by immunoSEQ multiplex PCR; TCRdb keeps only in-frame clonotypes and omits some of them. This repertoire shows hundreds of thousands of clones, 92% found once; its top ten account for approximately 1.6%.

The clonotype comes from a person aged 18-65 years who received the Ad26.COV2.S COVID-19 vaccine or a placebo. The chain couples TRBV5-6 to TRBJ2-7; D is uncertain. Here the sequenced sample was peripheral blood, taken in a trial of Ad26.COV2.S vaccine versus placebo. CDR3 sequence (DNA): TGTGCCAGCAGCTTGGGAGGCGGCTCCTACGAGCAGTACTTC. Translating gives CASSLGGGSYEQYF.